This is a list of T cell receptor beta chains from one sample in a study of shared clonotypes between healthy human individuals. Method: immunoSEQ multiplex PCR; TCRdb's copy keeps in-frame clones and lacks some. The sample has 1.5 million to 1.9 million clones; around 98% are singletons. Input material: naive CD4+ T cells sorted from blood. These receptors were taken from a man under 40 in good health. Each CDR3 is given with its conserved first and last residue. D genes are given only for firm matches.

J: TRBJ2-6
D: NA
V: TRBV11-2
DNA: TGTGCCAGCAGCTCCGCCGGGGGTAGCTCTGGGGCCAACGTCCTGACTTTC
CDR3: CASSSAGGSSGANVLTF

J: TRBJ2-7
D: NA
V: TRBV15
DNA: TGTGCCACCAGCAGAGCCGGGACTGCTACCGAGCAGTACTTC
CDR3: CATSRAGTATEQYF

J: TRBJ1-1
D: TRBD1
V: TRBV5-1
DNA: TGCGCCAGCAGCGTGGACAGGGGAGGAACTGAAGCTTTCTTT
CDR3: CASSVDRGGTEAFF

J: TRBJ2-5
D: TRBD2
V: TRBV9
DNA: TGTGCCAGCAGCGTAGTAGCGGGAGCCCTCCAAGAGACCCAGTACTTC
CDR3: CASSVVAGALQETQYF

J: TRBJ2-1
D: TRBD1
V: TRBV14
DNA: TGTGCCAGCAGCCAAAGACAGGGTTCTCGGAGCTCCTACAATGAGCAGTTCTTC
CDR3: CASSQRQGSRSSYNEQFF

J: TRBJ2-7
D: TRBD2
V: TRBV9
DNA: TGTGCCAGCAGCGCCGGGGGACTAGCGAACTACGAGCAGTACTTC
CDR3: CASSAGGLANYEQYF

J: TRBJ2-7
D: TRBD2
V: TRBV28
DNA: TGTGCCAGCAGCTTAGCGGGAGGCACCTACGAGCAGTACTTC
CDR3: CASSLAGGTYEQYF

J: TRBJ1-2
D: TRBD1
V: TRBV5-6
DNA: TGTGCCAGCAGCTTGGGAGGGACAGCGGATGGCTACACCTTC
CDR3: CASSLGGTADGYTF

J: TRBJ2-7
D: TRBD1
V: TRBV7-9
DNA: TGTGCCAGCAGCCTAAACCGGGACAGGGTTGGCGAGCAGTACTTC
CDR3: CASSLNRDRVGEQYF

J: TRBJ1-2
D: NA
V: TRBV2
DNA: TGTGCCAGCAGTGAAAGAGGCAGGAACGTAAACTATGGCTACACCTTC
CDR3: CASSERGRNVNYGYTF

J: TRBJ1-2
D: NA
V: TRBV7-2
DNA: TGTGCCAGCAGCCGGACTCGGCTAGATGGCTACACCTTC
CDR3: CASSRTRLDGYTF

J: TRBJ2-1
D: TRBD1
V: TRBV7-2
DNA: TGTGCCAGCAGCTTAGCTCACTGGACAGGGAACTACAATGAGCAGTTCTTC
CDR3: CASSLAHWTGNYNEQFF

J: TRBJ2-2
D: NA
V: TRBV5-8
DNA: TGTGCCACCTCCACCGGGGAGCTGTTTTTT
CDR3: CATSTGELFF

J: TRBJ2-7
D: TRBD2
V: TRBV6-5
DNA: TGTGCCAGCAGTTACAGTCTAGCGGGAGTCGGGGAGCAGTACTTC
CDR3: CASSYSLAGVGEQYF

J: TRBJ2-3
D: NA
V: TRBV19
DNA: TGTGCCAGTAGTCCGAAGGTCTCTAGCACAGATACGCAGTATTTT
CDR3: CASSPKVSSTDTQYF

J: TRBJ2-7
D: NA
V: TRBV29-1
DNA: TGCAGCGTTACCACGTTGGGCGAGCAGTACTTC
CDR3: CSVTTLGEQYF

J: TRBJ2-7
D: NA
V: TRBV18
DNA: TGTGCCAGCTCACCGGAACGGGAATACGAGCAGTACTTC
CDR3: CASSPEREYEQYF

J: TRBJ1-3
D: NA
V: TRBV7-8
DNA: TGTGCCAGCAGCGCCTACTCTGGAAACACCATATATTTT
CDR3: CASSAYSGNTIYF

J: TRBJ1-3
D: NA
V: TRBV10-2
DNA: TGCGCCAGCAGTGGGTCCGGTGGAAACACCATATATTTT
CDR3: CASSGSGGNTIYF

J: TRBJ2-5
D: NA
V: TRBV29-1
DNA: TGCAGCGTTGTTCCTACGTTACAGATACAAGAGACCCAGTACTTC
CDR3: CSVVPTLQIQETQYF

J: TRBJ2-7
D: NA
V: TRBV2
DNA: TGTGCCAGCAGTGAGTTTCGAGAGTACGAGCAGTACTTC
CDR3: CASSEFREYEQYF

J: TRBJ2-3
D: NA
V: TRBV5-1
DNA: TGCGCCAGCAGTGACGGGGGCGCGGGAGATACGCAGTATTTT
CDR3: CASSDGGAGDTQYF

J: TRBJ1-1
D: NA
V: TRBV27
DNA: TGTGCCAGCAGTTCAGCTGGGCGCGTGGTCACTGAAGCTTTCTTT
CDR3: CASSSAGRVVTEAFF

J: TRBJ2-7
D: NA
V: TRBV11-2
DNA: TGTGCCAGCAGCCGAACCGACGGCTTTGAGCAGTACTTC
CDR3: CASSRTDGFEQYF

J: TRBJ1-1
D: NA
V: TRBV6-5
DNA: TGTGCCAGCAGTTCCATGTCCGTTAGGGGAGACACTGAAGCTTTCTTT
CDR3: CASSSMSVRGDTEAFF

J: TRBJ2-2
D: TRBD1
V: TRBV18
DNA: TGTGCCAGCTCACCAGGGACAGGGGTCACCGGGGAGCTGTTTTTT
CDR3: CASSPGTGVTGELFF

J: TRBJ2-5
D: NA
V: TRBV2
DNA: TGTGCCAGTCAACGCAGGGTACAAGAGACCCAGTACTTC
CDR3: CASQRRVQETQYF

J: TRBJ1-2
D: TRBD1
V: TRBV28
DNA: TGTGCCAGCAGCTCGGGACAGGGTTACTGGTACACCTTC
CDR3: CASSSGQGYWYTF

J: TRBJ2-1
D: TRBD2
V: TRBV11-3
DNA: TGTGCCAGCAGTTCGACTAGCAGGTATGAGCAGTTCTTC
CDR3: CASSSTSRYEQFF

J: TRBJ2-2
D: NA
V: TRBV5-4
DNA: TGTGCCAGCAGCTTGGGGGGCTCCGACACCGGGGAGCTGTTTTTT
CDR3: CASSLGGSDTGELFF

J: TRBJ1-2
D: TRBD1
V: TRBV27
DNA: TGTGCCAGCAGTCAGGAACAGGGGGCGCCTGGGGGCTACACCTTC
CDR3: CASSQEQGAPGGYTF

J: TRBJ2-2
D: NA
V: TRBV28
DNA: TGTGCCAGCAGTCTAGGGCAGACCGGGGAGCTGTTTTTT
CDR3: CASSLGQTGELFF

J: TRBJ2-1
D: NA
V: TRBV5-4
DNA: TGTGCCAGCAGCTTAGAACTAGCCTACAATGAGCAGTTCTTC
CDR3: CASSLELAYNEQFF

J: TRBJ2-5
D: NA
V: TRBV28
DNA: TGTGCCAGCACCATAGCCGGGGCACCAGAGACCCAGTACTTC
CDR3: CASTIAGAPETQYF

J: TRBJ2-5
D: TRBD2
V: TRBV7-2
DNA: TGTGCCAGCAGCTTAGTTCTGACTAGCGGGAGGGCCGGAGAGACCCAGTACTTC
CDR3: CASSLVLTSGRAGETQYF

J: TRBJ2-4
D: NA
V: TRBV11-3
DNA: TGTGCCAGCAGCTTCGGGGCTAGCAGCATTCAGTACTTC
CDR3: CASSFGASSIQYF

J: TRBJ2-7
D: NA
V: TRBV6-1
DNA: TGTGCCAGCAAAGGGACGGCGGCCTACGAGCAGTACTTC
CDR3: CASKGTAAYEQYF

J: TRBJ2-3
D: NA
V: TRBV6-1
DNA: TGTGCCAGCAGTGACACTAGAACAGATACGCAGTATTTT
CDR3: CASSDTRTDTQYF

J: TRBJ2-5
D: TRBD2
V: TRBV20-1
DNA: TGCGCTAGCGGGATTGGAGAGACCCAGTACTTC
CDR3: CASGIGETQYF

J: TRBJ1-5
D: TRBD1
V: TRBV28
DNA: TGTGCCAGCAGTGCGGTACAGGGGTTCGGCAATCAGCCCCAGCATTTT
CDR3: CASSAVQGFGNQPQHF

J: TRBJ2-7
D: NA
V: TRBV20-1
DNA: TGCAGTGGAGCCCTCACATACGAGCAGTACTTC
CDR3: CSGALTYEQYF